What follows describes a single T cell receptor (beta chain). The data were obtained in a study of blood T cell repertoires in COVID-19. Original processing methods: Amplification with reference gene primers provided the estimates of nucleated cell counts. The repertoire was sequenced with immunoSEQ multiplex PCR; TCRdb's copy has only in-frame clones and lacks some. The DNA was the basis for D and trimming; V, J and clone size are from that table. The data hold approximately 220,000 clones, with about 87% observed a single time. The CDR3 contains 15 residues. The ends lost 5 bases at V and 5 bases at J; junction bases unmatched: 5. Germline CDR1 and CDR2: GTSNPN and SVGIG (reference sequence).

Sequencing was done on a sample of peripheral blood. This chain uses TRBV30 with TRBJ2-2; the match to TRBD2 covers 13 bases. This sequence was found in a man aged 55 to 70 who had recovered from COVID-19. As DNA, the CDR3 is TGTGCCTGGTCCGGACTAGCGGGAGTGACCGGGGAGCTGTTTTTT. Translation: CAWSGLAGVTGELFF.